Below are 18 T cell receptor beta chains sequenced from a single sample in a study of CD8 T cells in Susac syndrome. RNA totalling roughly 0.45 to 1 ug underwent reverse transcription with random hexamers. Each CDR3 protein gets one entry after TCRdb re-called the immunoSEQ multiplex PCR reads with MiXCR. Counted here are under 200,000 distinct CDR3 sequences, 90% to 96% occurring once; the ten biggest clones make up roughly 0.098%. Sequencing was done on a sample of CD4+ T cells from PBMCs. These TCRs come from a human donor with Susac syndrome.

The V call is TRBV20-1, the J call TRBJ2-5; D may correspond to TRBD1 or TRBD2 (6 bases each). Trimming pared 6 bases from V and 3 bases from J, leaving 26 bases between. Germline lookup yields CDR1 DFQATT and CDR2 SNEGSKA (reference sequence). This CDR3 comprises 17 residues. The CDR3 region has the DNA TGCAGTGCCCCTCCCGGGAGTGTGGGGGCGGTTGAAGAGACCCAGTACTTC. Its protein is CSAPPGSVGAVEETQYF.

The rearrangement uses TRBV11-3 and TRBJ2-5; the D gene is possibly TRBD2 (6 bases). CDR3 length: 15 amino acids. Germline CDR1 reads SGHNT; CDR2 reads YENEEA. Deletions cut 4 bases from V and 0 bases from J, with 12 bases between. This CDR3 is CASSYGGLHQETQYF. The DNA of the CDR3 is TGTGCCAGCAGCTACGGGGGTCTACACCAAGAGACCCAGTACTTC.

The chain has TRBV11-2 and TRBJ2-5; weak D call: TRBD2 (6 bases). Germline V CDR1 and CDR2: SGHAT, FQNNGV. The CDR3 runs to 15 residues. Trimming took 5 bases from V and 3 from J, leaving 16 bases between them. CDR3 in DNA: TGTGCCAGCAGCCTCCGAAGGAGGGGAGAAGAGACCCAGTACTTC. Its translation: CASSLRRRGEETQYF.

The genes are TRBV18 and TRBJ2-7; 9 bases map to TRBD2. Looked up from germline, CDR1 is KGHSH and CDR2 is LQKENI. The trim removed 3 bases at V and 5 bases at J, leaving 8 bases unmatched. The CDR3 consists of 15 residues. CDR3 DNA: TGTGCCAGCTCACCTGGCCTAGCGGGGCGCGACGAGCAGTACTTC. It is translated as CASSPGLAGRDEQYF.

The chain combines TRBV2 with TRBJ2-3; D tentatively reads TRBD1 or TRBD2 (5 bases each). The V gene's germline CDR1 is SNHLY and CDR2 FYNNEI. The CDR3 is 12 residues long. Trimming cost V 7 bases and J 8 bases, with 13 bases left between them. The CDR3 region has the DNA TGTGCCAGCACGGGGCTTTCGGGTACGCAGTATTTT. Translated, it gives CASTGLSGTQYF.

This chain uses TRBV7-3 with TRBJ1-1; TRBD1 aligns across 10 bases. V lost 4 bases to trimming and J lost 3 bases; unmatched junction nucleotides: 5. CDR3 length: 15 amino acids. Germline V gives CDR1 SGHTA, CDR2 FQGTGA. The CDR3 reads CASSSGQGWDTEAFF. The CDR3 coding sequence is TGTGCCAGCAGCTCGGGACAGGGGTGGGACACTGAAGCTTTCTTT.

V is TRBV5-1 and J is TRBJ1-1; D is ambiguous. The CDR3 runs 13 residues. The V end lost 0 bases, the J end lost 2 bases, and 5 bases lay between the germline ends. In germline, CDR1 is SGHRS, CDR2 YFSETQ. Here the CDR3 DNA reads TGCGCCAGCAGCTTGGGGACCAACACTGAAGCTTTCTTT. It translates to CASSLGTNTEAFF.

V usage is TRBV12-5 and J usage is TRBJ1-2; D gene ambiguous. The CDR3 runs 15 residues. Germline CDR1 is LGHNT and CDR2 is FRNRAP. V lost 7 bases and J lost 6, with 21 bases in between. CDR3 in DNA: TGTGCTAGTGCCAAGGGCCCTCGTACATCGGATGGCTACACCTTC. Residues: CASAKGPRTSDGYTF.

The CDR3 DNA follows: TGTGCCAGCAGCTTAGATCGGGGAGACTACGAGCAGTACTTC. This encodes CASSLDRGDYEQYF. The chain is built from TRBV7-8 and TRBJ2-7; TRBD2 is a possible D gene (5 bases). V was pared by 1 base and J by 3 bases, with 10 bases between. The CDR3 is 14 amino acids. Looked up from germline, CDR1 is SGHVS and CDR2 is FQNEAQ. Full variable domain (outside the CDR3, taken from reference TRBV7-8 and TRBJ2-7): GAGVSQSPRYKVAKRGQDVALRCDPISGHVSLFWYQQALGQGPEFLTYFQNEAQLDKSGLPSDRFFAERPEGSVSTLKIQRTQQEDSAVYLCASSLDRGDYEQYFGPGTRLTVT.

The chain carries TRBV18 and TRBJ2-4; 9 bases line up with TRBD1. Germline assignment: CDR1 KGHSH and CDR2 LQKENI. V gave up 4 bases and J gave up 0 bases; unmatched junction bases: 1. The CDR3 totals 15 residues. CDR3 sequence (DNA): TGTGCCAGCTCACAGGACAGGGGAGCCAAAAACATTCAGTACTTC. It specifies CASSQDRGAKNIQYF.

This clonotype was seen just once. This chain uses TRBV20-1 with TRBJ1-4, with D possibly TRBD1 on 6 matching bases. Trimming removed 5 bases at V and 8 bases at J, with 15 bases between. The germline V gene has CDR1 DFQATT and CDR2 SNEGSKA (reference sequence). The CDR3 extends over 13 amino acids. This CDR3 is CSAGGGPKEKLFF. CDR3 DNA sequence: TGCAGTGCTGGGGGGGGGCCGAAGGAAAAACTGTTTTTT.

This chain connects TRBV29-1 to TRBJ2-1; 8 bases agree with TRBD1. J was trimmed by 4 bases and V by 1 base; bases with no gene match: 3. Germline values: CDR1 SQVTM, CDR2 ANQGSEA. The CDR3 is 14 residues long. The CDR3 DNA follows: TGCAGCGTTGAAGTTACAGGGGGTTACAATGAGCAGTTCTTC. Protein: CSVEVTGGYNEQFF.

The rearrangement joins TRBV12-3 or TRBV12-4 to TRBJ2-7, with 11 bases aligning to TRBD2. This CDR3 is built from 14 residues. Trimming at V came to 7 bases and at J to 5 bases, leaving 7 bases not matched to a gene. The CDR3 is CASNLAGGRDEQYF. CDR3 sequence (DNA): TGTGCCAGCAACCTAGCGGGGGGCCGGGACGAGCAGTACTTC.

The chain recombines TRBV6-5 with TRBJ2-5; 15 positions match TRBD2. The CDR3 covers 13 residues. V was pared by 10 bases and J by 4 bases, with 1 base of the junction left unmatched. Germline CDR1 and CDR2: MNHEY and SVGAGI. CDR3 residues: CATGLAGGETQYF. In DNA, the CDR3 is TGTGCCACGGGACTAGCGGGGGGAGAGACCCAGTACTTC.

The rearrangement joins TRBV30 to TRBJ1-5; TRBD1 aligns across 9 bases. This CDR3 region has 14 residues. Germline CDR1 GTSNPN, CDR2 SVGIG (reference sequence). Trimming cost V 7 bases and J 6 bases; bases outside gene matches: 10. CDR3 amino acids: CASKTGGESQPQHF. The CDR3 DNA reads as TGTGCCTCGAAGACAGGGGGGGAGAGTCAGCCCCAGCATTTT.

The rearrangement uses TRBV9 and TRBJ2-7; 11 bases line up with TRBD2. The J segment lost 4 bases and the V segment lost 0 bases, leaving 6 bases of the junction unmatched. CDR1 and CDR2 from the germline V gene are SGDLS and YYNGEE. The CDR3 covers 16 residues. CDR3 in DNA: TGTGCCAGCAGCGTAGGACTAGCGGGGATCGAATACGAGCAGTACTTC. The encoded protein is CASSVGLAGIEYEQYF.

The chain is built from TRBV15 and TRBJ1-1; D unclear. Germline CDR1 and CDR2: LNHNV and YYDKDF (reference sequence). The V end was cut by 0 bases, the J end by 8 bases, with 10 bases between. The CDR3 spans 13 residues. The chain's CDR3 is CATSRDLFGEAFF. The CDR3 DNA reads TGTGCCACCAGCAGAGATCTTTTCGGGGAAGCTTTCTTT.

The rearrangement joins TRBV27 to TRBJ1-6; 10 bases align to TRBD1. Germline assignment: CDR1 MNHEY and CDR2 SMNVEV (reference sequence). Germline trimming cut 3 bases from V and 8 bases from J; bases unmatched to any gene: 10. This CDR3 has 17 residues. In DNA form, the CDR3 reads TGTGCCAGCAGTTTCAGGGACAGGGGCGCCAGGGATTCACCCCTCCACTTT. It yields the protein CASSFRDRGARDSPLHF.